This entry lists 31 T cell receptor beta chains sequenced from one sample in a study of tumor and adjacent non-tumor tissue in lung cancer. The library came from three nested PCR rounds adapted from ARM-PCR protocols. TCRdb re-analysed the multiplex PCR reads in MiXCR, keeping a single row per CDR3 protein. The sample has 85,000 or so distinct CDR3 sequences; about 77% are singletons. The template was RNA from unsorted bulk tissue. More than 3 cm separated this lung sample from the edge of the tumor. Sequencing input: distant non-tumor lung tissue. These receptors were obtained from a woman aged 45 to 65 with non-small cell lung cancer.

J is TRBJ2-7 and V is TRBV29-1; TRBD2 might be the D (5 bases). Per the germline V gene, CDR1 is SQVTM and CDR2 is ANQGSEA. V gave up 6 bases and J gave up 4 bases, with 13 bases separating them. The CDR3 covers 12 residues. The CDR3 loop reads CSVEAQNYEQYF. In DNA, the CDR3 is TGCAGCGTGGAGGCGCAGAATTACGAGCAGTACTTC.

The chain is built from TRBV7-9 and TRBJ1-1, with D hard to call. This CDR3 is built from 14 residues. Deletions cut 5 bases from V and 1 base from J, with 11 bases between. Germline V gene lookup returns CDR1 SEHNR and CDR2 FQNEAQ (reference sequence). Written as DNA, the CDR3 is TGTGCCAGCAGCCCGCGGGCAGGGAACACTGAAGCTTTCTTT. Its translation: CASSPRAGNTEAFF.

Concerning this clonotype: A much larger clone differs by one base, so this may be a read error. The rearrangement joins TRBV20-1 to TRBJ2-7, with D perhaps matching TRBD2 (5 bases). The CDR3 has 12 residues. The germline V gene encodes CDR1 DFQATT and CDR2 SNEGSKA (reference sequence). The CDR3 sequence is CSASGTGNEQHF. The CDR3 bases are TGCAGTGCGTCGGGTACGGGGAACGAGCAGCACTTC.

This sequence joins TRBV30 and TRBJ2-7, with D unclear. The length of the CDR3 is 12 residues. Germline V gene lookup returns CDR1 GTSNPN and CDR2 SVGIG (reference sequence). The V and J ends lost 1 base and 9 bases respectively, with 13 bases between them. CDR3 bases: TGTGCCTGGAGTGCGACCCACTACTGGCAGTACTTC. Protein product: CAWSATHYWQYF. Complete variable domain (other parts from reference TRBV30 and TRBJ2-7): SQTIHQWPATLVQPVGSPLSLECTVEGTSNPNLYWYRQAAGRGLQLLFYSVGIGQISSEVPQNLSASRPQDRQFILSSKKLLLSDSGFYLCAWSATHYWQYFGPGTRLTVT.

Comments on this clonotype: One end of the junction varies from germline; a read error may be responsible. The rearrangement links TRBV11-2 to TRBJ2-3, with TRBD2 matching 12 bases. The CDR3 is 19 amino acids. Germline lookup yields CDR1 SGHAT and CDR2 FQNNGV. As DNA, the CDR3 is TGTGCCAGCAACATCAGACTAGCGGGAGAGAAATTCGGCACAGATACGCAATATTTT. This encodes CASNIRLAGEKFGTDTQYF.

Only a few counts were recorded for this clonotype. A much more abundant neighbour one base away suggests this may be a read error. This chain connects TRBV20-1 to TRBJ2-3; possibly TRBD1 for D (5 bases). The length of the CDR3 is 17 residues. CDR1 and CDR2 from the germline V gene are DFQATT and SNEGSKA (reference sequence). V lost 1 base, J lost 2 bases, and 19 bases lay in between. CDR3 in amino acids: CSARVPGLGPHTDTQYF. The CDR3 DNA sequence: TGCAGTGCTAGAGTCCCTGGGTTGGGGCCCCACACAGATACGCAGTATTTT.

A word on this clonotype: The final CDR3 position lacks the conserved phenylalanine or tryptophan, pointing to a likely read error. CDR3 protein: CASSLPLGEQYL. CDR3 nucleotides: TGTGCCAGCAGTTTACCACTCGGAGAGCAGTACTTA. The chain is built from TRBV12-3 or TRBV12-4 and TRBJ2-7; D gene unclear. The CDR3 runs 12 residues. Trimming took 2 bases from V and 7 from J, leaving 9 bases between them.

Concerning this clonotype: A read error may produce the germline difference seen at one junction end. The chain employs TRBV7-8 and TRBJ2-7; 11 bases are shared with TRBD1. The CDR3 totals 13 residues. In germline, CDR1 is SGHVS, CDR2 FQNEAQ. In DNA, the CDR3 is TGTGGCAGCAGCCTAGGGACAGGGGGCGAGCAGTACTTC. Its translation: CGSSLGTGGEQYF.

With respect to this clonotype: The junction departs from the called germline gene at one end, perhaps through a read error. The chain carries TRBV11-1 and TRBJ2-1; D not certain. From germline, CDR1 is SGHAT and CDR2 FQDESV (reference sequence). The length of the CDR3 is 15 residues. The CDR3 sequence: CVSSPTPPTGNEQFF. The CDR3 nucleotides read TGTGTCAGCAGCCCGACTCCTCCGACGGGCAATGAGCAGTTCTTC.

On this clonotype: The junction differs from germline at one of its ends, possibly a read error. V and J are TRBV4-2 and TRBJ2-7; D gene unclear. The CDR3 totals 16 residues. The germline gives CDR1 LGHNA, CDR2 YNFKEQ. The CDR3 reads CAGSHAVETVPYKQYF. In DNA form, the CDR3 reads TGTGCCGGCAGCCATGCAGTAGAGACGGTCCCCTACAAGCAGTACTTC.

Concerning this clonotype itself: This CDR3 fails to terminate in the conserved phenylalanine or tryptophan, so it likely reflects a read error. The chain links TRBV12-3 or TRBV12-4 to TRBJ1-6; tentatively, D is TRBD1 (6 bases). This CDR3 contains 13 residues. V lost 7 bases to trimming and J lost 8 bases, with 12 bases between them. The CDR3 nucleotides read TGTGCCAGCACACAGGGAAGGGATTCACCCCTCCACCTT. Its protein product is CASTQGRDSPLHL.

V gene TRBV20-1 combines with J gene TRBJ2-7, with 7 bases matching TRBD2. J lost 7 bases, V lost 1 base, and 13 bases had no gene match. This CDR3 is built from 15 residues. Per the germline V gene, CDR1 is DFQATT and CDR2 is SNEGSKA (reference sequence). Here the CDR3 DNA reads TGCAGTGCTAGAGGACTAGCAGGAGGCTATTGGGAGCAGTACTTC. This codes for CSARGLAGGYWEQYF.

Note on this clonotype: Germline is not matched at one junction end, which may reflect a read error. The chain combines TRBV12-3 or TRBV12-4 with TRBJ2-1; tentative D call: TRBD2 (5 bases). The CDR3 is made up of 16 amino acids. The CDR3 reads CVSGLPASLSYNEQFF. The CDR3 region has the DNA TGTGTCAGCGGTTTACCTGCATCATTATCCTACAATGAGCAGTTCTTC.

The rearrangement links TRBV10-2 to TRBJ2-7, with 7 bases aligning to TRBD2. With V trimmed by 7 bases and J by 8 bases, 11 bases remained unmatched. The CDR3 has 13 residues. Germline CDR1 WSHSY, CDR2 SAAADI. The CDR3 nucleotides read TGCGCCAGCACTAGCGGTACCTCCTGCAAGCAGTACTTC. As protein: CASTSGTSCKQYF.

As for this clonotype: The junction departs from the called germline gene at one end, perhaps through a read error. The chain joins TRBV6-1 to TRBJ2-3; the D gene is possibly TRBD2 (6 bases). The CDR3 has 14 amino acids. In germline, CDR1 is MNHNS, CDR2 SASEGT. CDR3 residues: CASLNPGVGDTQCF. The CDR3 DNA reads TGTGCCAGCTTAAATCCGGGAGTAGGGGATACGCAGTGTTTT.

This clonotype was detected ten times or more. This sequence joins TRBV6-6 and TRBJ1-4, with D perhaps TRBD1 (6 bases). V lost 6 bases and J lost 6, with 11 bases in between. Germline lookup yields CDR1 MNHNY and CDR2 SVGAGI (reference sequence). The CDR3 has 13 residues. The CDR3 nucleotides read TGTGCCAGCAGGGCAGGGGCGGATGAAAAACTGTTTTTT. Protein product: CASRAGADEKLFF.

As concerns this clonotype: The junction departs from germline at one end; a sequencing error may be responsible. This chain connects TRBV12-3 or TRBV12-4 to TRBJ1-2; TRBD1 agrees at 7 bases. The CDR3 totals 13 residues. CDR3 coding DNA: TGTCCCAGCAGCATCGGGACAGACTATGGCTACGCCTTC. It specifies CPSSIGTDYGYAF.

Concerning this clonotype: The conserved phenylalanine or tryptophan is not found at the CDR3 terminus, so this likely reflects a read error. CDR3 coding DNA: TGTGCCAGCAGCGGCGGGACAGTTCCTTTAAGTGGCATTCAGTACATC. It specifies CASSGGTVPLSGIQYI. The V call is TRBV5-6, the J call TRBJ2-4; D might be TRBD1 (7 bases). CDR3 length equals 16 residues. Trimming pared 4 bases from V and 9 bases from J, leaving 23 bases between. CDR1 and CDR2 (germline): SGHDT, YYEEEE.

This clonotype has just one count. A junction boundary mismatches the germline segment, possibly from a read error. The chain combines TRBV6-6 with TRBJ1-1, with D perhaps TRBD1 (6 bases). The V gene's germline CDR1 is MNHNY and CDR2 SVGAGI (reference sequence). The CDR3 spans 15 residues. The CDR3 loop is CVSRKGGEINTEAFF. DNA for the CDR3: TGTGTCAGCAGAAAAGGGGGGGAGATCAACACTGAAGCTTTCTTT.

In this sample, this clonotype turned up many times. The V and J genes are TRBV20-1 and TRBJ1-2; TRBD1 matches 10 bases. CDR1 is DFQATT, CDR2 SNEGSKA, per germline (reference sequence). The length of the CDR3 is 16 residues. The V gene end was trimmed by 0 bases and the J gene end by 8 bases; junction bases not matched to a gene: 12. The CDR3 DNA sequence: TGCAGTGCTAGAGATCCGACACGACAGGGGGCAGGGGGCTACACCTTC. Its protein is CSARDPTRQGAGGYTF.

This rearrangement joins TRBV5-4 to TRBJ2-3; D is perhaps TRBD2 (5 bases). Germline V lookup: CDR1 SGHNT, CDR2 YYREEE (reference sequence). The CDR3 is 15 residues long. V was pared by 1 base and J by 7 bases, with 16 bases between. The CDR3 DNA follows: TGTGCCAGCAGCTTGTCCGGGATTAGCGCATATACGCAGTATTTT. This codes for CASSLSGISAYTQYF.

The V call is TRBV5-4, the J call TRBJ2-3; the match to TRBD2 covers 13 bases. This CDR3 spans 15 amino acids. CDR1 and CDR2 from the germline V gene are SGHNT and YYREEE (reference sequence). With 0 bases clipped from V and 13 bases from J, the junction kept 8 bases outside the gene matches. In DNA form, the CDR3 reads TGTGCCAGCAGCTTGGGACTAGCGGGAGGAGACACGAAGTATTTT. As protein: CASSLGLAGGDTKYF.

Details on this clonotype: This clone may be a read error of a much larger clone one base away. The CDR3 here is CASSSSGGWYNEQLF. The CDR3 DNA reads as TGTGCCAGCAGCTCTAGCGGGGGTTGGTATAATGAGCAGCTCTTC. This rearrangement joins TRBV11-2 to TRBJ2-1, with 10 bases aligning to TRBD2. This CDR3 contains 15 residues. Germline-derived CDR1 and CDR2 are SGHAT and FQNNGV. The variable domain in full, with the rest retrieved from reference TRBV11-2 and TRBJ2-1, is EAGVAQSPRYKIIEKRQSVAFWCNPISGHATLYWYQQILGQGPKLLIQFQNNGVVDDSQLPKDRFSAERLKGVDSTLKIQPAKLEDSAVYLCASSSSGGWYNEQLFGPGTRLTVL.

With respect to this clonotype: The CDR3 end shows no conserved phenylalanine or tryptophan, and so a read error is likely. This rearrangement joins TRBV12-3 or TRBV12-4 to TRBJ1-2, with D hard to call. The CDR3 runs to 13 residues. CDR3 bases: TGTACCAGCCTGCCTAGGAGCCTCTATGGCTACACCCTC. Its protein product is CTSLPRSLYGYTL.

The chain recombines TRBV29-1 with TRBJ1-1, with a weak D call TRBD1 (5 bases). Trimming left V 4 bases short and J 1 base short, with 13 bases between. This CDR3 has 14 residues. In germline, CDR1 is SQVTM, CDR2 ANQGSEA. The CDR3 DNA is TGCAGCGTTGGGAATAGGGGAACGAACACTGAAGCTTTCTTT. This translates into CSVGNRGTNTEAFF.

This clonotype has at least ten counts. The chain links TRBV7-9 to TRBJ1-1, with D possibly matching TRBD1 (6 bases). Trimming took off 1 base at V and 6 bases at J, with 9 bases between the two ends. CDR1 SEHNR and CDR2 FQNEAQ come from the germline V gene (reference sequence). The CDR3 consists of 13 residues. CDR3 DNA sequence: TGTGCCAGCAGCTTAGTGCGGGGGCCTGAAGCTTTCTTT. This gives the protein CASSLVRGPEAFF.

A remark on this clonotype: Since no conserved phenylalanine or tryptophan closes the CDR3, a read error is the likely cause. The chain couples TRBV12-3 or TRBV12-4 to TRBJ2-5; the D call may be TRBD1 or TRBD2 (5 bases each). The CDR3 totals 14 residues. The V gene lost 3 bases and the J gene lost 5 bases, with 13 bases spanning the gap. The CDR3 DNA is TGTGCCAGCAGTTTGTTTCAAGAGGGGGAGACCCAGTACCTA. This translates into CASSLFQEGETQYL.

The V and J genes are TRBV12-5 and TRBJ2-2; D is perhaps TRBD1 or TRBD2 (5 bases each). Trimming pared 4 bases from V and 9 bases from J, leaving 21 bases between. The germline CDR1 and CDR2 sequences are LGHNT and FRNRAP. There are 16 residues in the CDR3. The CDR3 DNA reads as TGTGCTAGTGGTTCGTTGCCGGGACCCGGGACCCGGGAGCTGTTTTTT. Protein sequence: CASGSLPGPGTRELFF.

In regard to this clonotype: The junction shows a germline mismatch at one end, possibly a read error. The chain links TRBV6-5 to TRBJ2-2; perhaps D is TRBD1 or TRBD2 (5 bases each). The CDR3 has 16 residues. The germline gives CDR1 MNHEY, CDR2 SVGAGI. CDR3 DNA: TGTGCCAGTGGGGACCCCACAGTGGGCGTTCACGGGGATCTGTTTTTT. As protein: CASGDPTVGVHGDLFF.

Comments on this clonotype: Because it lacks the conserved phenylalanine or tryptophan at the end, this CDR3 is likely a read error. The chain employs TRBV6-6 and TRBJ2-1, with 9 bases lining up with TRBD2. The CDR3 extends over 15 amino acids. Germline CDR1 reads MNHNY; CDR2 reads SVGAGI (reference sequence). CDR3 protein: CASCYNLAGYNEQFL. The CDR3 bases are TGTGCCAGCTGTTATAATCTAGCGGGGTACAATGAGCAGTTCCTC.

The chain couples TRBV29-1 to TRBJ2-3; 9 nucleotides align to TRBD1. The ends lost 8 bases at V and 9 bases at J; junction bases unmatched: 15. The length of the CDR3 is 14 residues. Germline loops: CDR1 SQVTM, CDR2 ANQGSEA. CDR3 amino acids: CSIAGQGEGDTQYF. Written as DNA, the CDR3 is TGCAGCATTGCGGGACAGGGAGAAGGAGACACGCAGTATTTT.